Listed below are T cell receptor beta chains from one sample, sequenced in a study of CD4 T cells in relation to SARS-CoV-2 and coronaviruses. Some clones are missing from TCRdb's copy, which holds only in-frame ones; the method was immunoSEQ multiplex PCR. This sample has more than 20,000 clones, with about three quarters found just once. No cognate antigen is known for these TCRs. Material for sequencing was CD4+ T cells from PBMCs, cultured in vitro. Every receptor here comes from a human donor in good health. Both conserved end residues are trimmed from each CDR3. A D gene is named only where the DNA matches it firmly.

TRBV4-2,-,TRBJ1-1,ASSQETDTEAF
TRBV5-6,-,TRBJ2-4,ASTEVGMENIQY
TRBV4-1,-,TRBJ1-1,ASSHGPGRSDNTEAF
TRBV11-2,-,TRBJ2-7,ASSLSRTPAYEQY
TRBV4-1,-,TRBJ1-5,ASSQEGYASNQPQH
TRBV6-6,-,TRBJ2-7,ASSYRGGNYEQY
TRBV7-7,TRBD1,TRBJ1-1,ASSLLSGGEAF
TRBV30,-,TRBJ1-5,AWSVSGGVQH
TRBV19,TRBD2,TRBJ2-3,ASSSRTSGSTDTQY
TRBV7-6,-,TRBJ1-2,ASSLMGQGPYGYT
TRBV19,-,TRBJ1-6,ASRPPGRHNSPLH
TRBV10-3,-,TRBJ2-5,AISDRGRETQY
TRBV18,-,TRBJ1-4,ASSPPGSLNEKLF
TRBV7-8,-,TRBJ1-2,ASSLEAFREYYGYT
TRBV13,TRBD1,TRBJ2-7,ASSLRTGPYEQY
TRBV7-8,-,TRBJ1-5,ASSFRDTQPQH
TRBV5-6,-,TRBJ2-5,ASSLVQAGTETQY
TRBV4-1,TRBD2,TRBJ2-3,ASSRNPSGGAGTDTQY
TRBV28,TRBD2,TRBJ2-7,ASSPASGSLHEQY
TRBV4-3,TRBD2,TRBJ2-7,ASSQSPYSGNYEQY